Included here is one T cell receptor beta chain sequence, with context. This CDR3 comprises 13 residues. The V gene lost 5 bases and the J gene lost 6 bases, with 13 bases spanning the gap. This record belongs to a study of blood T cell repertoires in COVID-19. As for the study in general: Samples taken during acute and convalescent COVID-19 were collected in the United States, Italy and Spain.

The method was immunoSEQ multiplex PCR; TCRdb's version includes in-frame clones alone and lacks a portion of them. The sample yields around 100,000 clones, more than 65% seen once. The genes are TRBV12-3 or TRBV12-4 and TRBJ1-2; tentatively, D is TRBD1 (5 bases). The clonotype was recovered from a woman in her 70s with acute or convalescent COVID-19. The sequenced sample was peripheral blood. CDR3 protein: CASSQIQAHGYTF. In DNA, the CDR3 is TGTGCCAGCAGTCAAATACAGGCCCATGGCTACACCTTC.